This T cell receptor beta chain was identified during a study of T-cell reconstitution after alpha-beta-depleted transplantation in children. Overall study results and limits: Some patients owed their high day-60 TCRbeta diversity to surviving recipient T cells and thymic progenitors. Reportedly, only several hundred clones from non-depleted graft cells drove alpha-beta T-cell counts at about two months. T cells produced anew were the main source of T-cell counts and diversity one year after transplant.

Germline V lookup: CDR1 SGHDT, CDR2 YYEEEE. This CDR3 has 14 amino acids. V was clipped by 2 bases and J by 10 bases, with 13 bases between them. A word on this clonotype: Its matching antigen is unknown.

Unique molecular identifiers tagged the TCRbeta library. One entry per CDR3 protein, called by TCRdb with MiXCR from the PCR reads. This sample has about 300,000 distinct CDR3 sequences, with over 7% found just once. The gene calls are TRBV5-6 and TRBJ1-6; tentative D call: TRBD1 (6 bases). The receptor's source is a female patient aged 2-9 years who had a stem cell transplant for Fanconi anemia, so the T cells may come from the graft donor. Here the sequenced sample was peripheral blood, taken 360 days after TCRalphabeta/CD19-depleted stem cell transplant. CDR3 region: CASSFQGRVSPLHF. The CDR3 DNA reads TGTGCCAGCAGCTTCCAGGGGCGCGTCTCACCCCTCCACTTT.